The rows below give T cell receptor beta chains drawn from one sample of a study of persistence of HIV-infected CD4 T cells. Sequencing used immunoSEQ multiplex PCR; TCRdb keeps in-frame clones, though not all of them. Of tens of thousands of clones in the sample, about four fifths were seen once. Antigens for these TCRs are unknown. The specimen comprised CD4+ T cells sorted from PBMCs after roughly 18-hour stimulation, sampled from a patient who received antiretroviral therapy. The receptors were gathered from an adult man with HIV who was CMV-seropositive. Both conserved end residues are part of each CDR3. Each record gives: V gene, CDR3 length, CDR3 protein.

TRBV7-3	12	CASSLSTGELFF
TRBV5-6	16	CASSLRGRLSGNTIYF
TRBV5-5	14	CASSSRVPRDEQYF
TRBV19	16	CASSMRGQGNTGELFF
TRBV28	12	CASNDRNYGYTF
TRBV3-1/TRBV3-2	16	CASSQRMGGSTDTQYF
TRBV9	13	CASTGGPNSPLHF
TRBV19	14	CASSLGHQNQPQHF
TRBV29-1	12	CSVRTGGDEQYF
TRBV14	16	CASSLFPEFSGNTIYF
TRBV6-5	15	CASSYLTVSNQPQHF
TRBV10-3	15	CAIRDRGKSGNTIYF
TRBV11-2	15	CASSFDSSNTGELFF
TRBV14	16	CASSQLKGLGTDTQYF
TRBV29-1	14	CAVKEGGSNQPQHF
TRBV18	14	CASSPARDHYGYTF